The 25 T cell receptor beta chains given below trace back to one sample, sequenced in a study of blood T cell repertoires in COVID-19. The protocol was immunoSEQ multiplex PCR, while the TCRdb copy is restricted to in-frame clones and leaves out a portion. The repertoire holds under 30,000 clones, with about 83% as singletons. The sequencing input was peripheral blood. These receptors all come from a human donor in a cohort sampled during active COVID-19.

V and J are TRBV5-6 and TRBJ2-2; D is perhaps TRBD1 (6 bases). The CDR3 is 17 amino acids. Germline V gene data show CDR1 as SGHDT and CDR2 as YYEEEE. Trimming cost V 4 bases and J 0 bases, with 16 bases left between them. The CDR3 coding sequence is TGTGCCAGCAGCCGGGGACAAGAACTAGCGAACACCGGGGAGCTGTTTTTT. This encodes CASSRGQELANTGELFF.

The gene calls are TRBV4-3 and TRBJ1-6; no clear D. V lost 4 bases, J lost 7 bases, and 17 bases lay in between. Germline V gene lookup returns CDR1 LGHNA and CDR2 YSLEER. The CDR3 contains 16 residues. This chain's CDR3 is CASSPDYRIRNSPLHF. Written as DNA, the CDR3 is TGCGCCAGCAGCCCCGACTACCGAATTCGGAATTCACCCCTCCACTTT.

The chain has TRBV12-3 or TRBV12-4 and TRBJ2-2; 8 bases are shared with TRBD1. V lost 2 bases and J lost 13; bases outside the gene matches: 6. This CDR3 has 13 residues. Here the CDR3 reads CASSLQGAGGLFF. The CDR3 DNA reads as TGTGCCAGCAGTTTACAGGGGGCGGGCGGGCTGTTTTTT.

J is TRBJ2-7 and V is TRBV7-9; 11 bases map to TRBD2. Germline values: CDR1 SEHNR, CDR2 FQNEAQ (reference sequence). V dropped 5 bases and J dropped 3; count of bases not matched to a gene: 6. This CDR3 is 15 amino acids long. The CDR3 sequence is CASSPTLAGVYEQYF. CDR3 coding DNA: TGTGCCAGCAGCCCGACACTAGCGGGAGTCTACGAGCAGTACTTC. Filled out from reference TRBV7-9 and TRBJ2-7, the complete variable domain reads DTGVSQNPRHKITKRGQNVTFRCDPISEHNRLYWYRQTLGQGPEFLTYFQNEAQLEKSRLLSDRFSAERPKGSFSTLEIQRTEQGDSAMYLCASSPTLAGVYEQYFGPGTRLTVT.

The chain joins TRBV9 to TRBJ2-7; 9 positions agree with TRBD1. This CDR3 comprises 14 residues. Germline V CDR1 and CDR2: SGDLS, YYNGEE. J lost 3 bases, V lost 0 bases, and 1 base had no gene match. DNA for the CDR3: TGTGCCAGCAGCGTAGGGACAGGGGTCTACGAGCAGTACTTC. Translating gives CASSVGTGVYEQYF. The complete variable domain, with remaining parts taken from reference TRBV9 and TRBJ2-7, reads DSGVTQTPKHLITATGQRVTLRCSPRSGDLSVYWYQQSLDQGLQFLIQYYNGEERAKGNILERFSAQQFPDLHSELNLSSLELGDSALYFCASSVGTGVYEQYFGPGTRLTVT.

The chain links TRBV2 to TRBJ2-3; a weak D match, TRBD2 (6 bases). V was clipped by 2 bases and J by 0 bases, with 33 bases between them. The CDR3 contains 23 residues. CDR1 is SNHLY and CDR2 is FYNNEI in the germline V gene. This CDR3 is CASSEKGPPDYSFPEASTDTQYF. CDR3 coding DNA: TGTGCCAGCAGTGAAAAAGGTCCTCCGGACTACTCATTTCCCGAAGCTAGCACAGATACGCAGTATTTT.

A few counts support this clone. The chain employs TRBV7-8 and TRBJ1-2; D possibly corresponds to TRBD1 (5 bases). Trimming pared 1 base from V and 10 bases from J, leaving 16 bases between. Per germline, CDR1 SGHVS and CDR2 FQNEAQ. The CDR3 is made up of 14 amino acids. The CDR3 loop is CASSLGEEGTDYTF. The CDR3 region has the DNA TGTGCCAGCAGCTTAGGGGAGGAGGGGACGGACTACACCTTC.

The chain uses TRBV9 and TRBJ2-2; 14 nucleotides line up with TRBD2. Germline lookup yields CDR1 SGDLS and CDR2 YYNGEE. After removal of 0 bases from V and 1 base from J, the junction contained 2 bases not matched to a gene. The CDR3 consists of 18 residues. CDR3 nucleotides: TGTGCCAGCAGCGTAGGACTAGCGGGAGGGGGGAACACCGGGGAGCTGTTTTTT. The encoded protein is CASSVGLAGGGNTGELFF.

The CDR3 nucleotides read TGTGCCAGCAGCCCGGCGGGCACAGATACGCAGTATTTT. It codes for CASSPAGTDTQYF. This rearrangement joins TRBV7-3 to TRBJ2-3, with D unresolved. Germline V gene data show CDR1 as SGHTA and CDR2 as FQGTGA. The CDR3 contains 13 residues. V gave up 5 bases and J gave up 1 base, with 7 bases separating them.

For the CDR3, the DNA is TGTGCCAGCAGCCCTCCACTAGCGGGTCATTTCCAAGAGACCCAGTACTTC. Translated, it gives CASSPPLAGHFQETQYF. The chain couples TRBV5-6 to TRBJ2-5; 9 positions agree with TRBD2. This CDR3 contains 17 residues. V shed 4 bases and J 1 base; nucleotides not matched to a gene: 11. Germline loops: CDR1 SGHDT, CDR2 YYEEEE.

The chain employs TRBV4-1 and TRBJ1-6; D is unresolved. This CDR3 is 15 amino acids long. Deletions cut 1 base from V and 9 bases from J, with 13 bases between. Germline V gene data show CDR1 as MGHRA and CDR2 as YSYEKL. For the CDR3, the DNA is TGCGCCAGCAGCCAAGGAGCCGCAGGTCTTTCACCCCTCCACTTT. This gives the protein CASSQGAAGLSPLHF.

The V call is TRBV19, the J call TRBJ2-5; D possibly corresponds to TRBD2 (5 bases). The CDR3 is 15 residues long. The V gene's germline CDR1 is LNHDA and CDR2 SQIVND (reference sequence). The germline V and J ends were trimmed by 5 bases and 1 base, with 14 bases remaining between them. CDR3 region: CASSPEGLGQETQYF. The DNA for the CDR3 is TGTGCCAGTAGTCCCGAGGGTCTCGGCCAAGAGACCCAGTACTTC.

The rearrangement links TRBV5-4 to TRBJ2-5, with D unresolved. Germline loops: CDR1 SGHNT, CDR2 YYREEE (reference sequence). V was cut by 0 bases and J by 3 bases, with 12 bases left in between. This CDR3 is 15 amino acids long. This chain's CDR3 is CASSLVSAPKETQYF. In nucleotides, the CDR3 is TGTGCCAGCAGCTTGGTATCAGCGCCAAAAGAGACCCAGTACTTC.

J is TRBJ1-3 and V is TRBV5-5; D not certain. Germline V gives CDR1 SGHKS, CDR2 YYEKEE (reference sequence). V lost 0 bases, J lost 0 bases, and 4 bases lay in between. There are 14 residues in the CDR3. The CDR3 is CASSLASSGNTIYF. CDR3 coding DNA: TGTGCCAGCAGCTTGGCCTCCTCTGGAAACACCATATATTTT.

The rearrangement joins TRBV30 to TRBJ1-4; 9 bases agree with TRBD1. Unmatched junction bases numbered 9, after V lost 0 bases and J lost 7 bases. The CDR3 is 16 amino acids. Germline V CDR1 and CDR2: GTSNPN, SVGIG (reference sequence). CDR3 in DNA: TGTGCCTGGAGTGTATCTTTGACAGGGGGAATTGAAAAACTGTTTTTT. The encoded protein is CAWSVSLTGGIEKLFF. Full variable domain (outside the CDR3, taken from reference TRBV30 and TRBJ1-4): SQTIHQWPATLVQPVGSPLSLECTVEGTSNPNLYWYRQAAGRGLQLLFYSVGIGQISSEVPQNLSASRPQDRQFILSSKKLLLSDSGFYLCAWSVSLTGGIEKLFFGSGTQLSVL.

The genes are TRBV23-1 and TRBJ2-1; TRBD2 agrees at 9 bases. TRBV23-1 is assigned to the ORF class and has an uncertain function. V trimming: 0 bases; J trimming: 3 bases; junction bases outside the gene matches: 9. The CDR3 contains 18 residues. The CDR3 protein is CASSQSASGDHFYNEQFF. The CDR3 nucleotides read TGCGCCAGCAGTCAATCGGCTAGCGGGGACCATTTCTACAATGAGCAGTTCTTC.

The genes are TRBV6-5 and TRBJ1-2; maybe TRBD1 (6 bases). The ends were cut back, 0 bases at V and 7 bases at J, with 12 bases in the middle. This CDR3 is 14 amino acids long. In germline, CDR1 is MNHEY, CDR2 SVGAGI. The CDR3 bases are TGTGCCAGCAGTTACTCGGGGAGGGGGTTTGGCTACACCTTC. Translating it yields CASSYSGRGFGYTF.

The CDR3 loop is CASSSGTANTEAFF. The CDR3 coding sequence is TGCGCCAGCAGTTCGGGGACAGCGAACACTGAAGCTTTCTTT. The rearrangement joins TRBV10-2 to TRBJ1-1; TRBD1 matches 7 bases. CDR1 WSHSY and CDR2 SAAADI come from the germline V gene. Trimming took 5 bases from V and 1 from J; bases not matched to a gene: 4. This CDR3 comprises 14 residues.

This clone was observed a single time. The gene calls are TRBV4-2 and TRBJ2-7; D gene ambiguous. The CDR3 covers 16 residues. V dropped 1 base and J dropped 0 bases, with 13 bases sitting between them. Germline values: CDR1 LGHNA, CDR2 YNFKEQ. CDR3 coding DNA: TGTGCCAGCAGCCAAGGGTCCGGTTTTGGCTCCTACGAGCAGTACTTC. Protein: CASSQGSGFGSYEQYF.

This chain links TRBV30 with TRBJ2-5; the D is unclear. CDR1 is GTSNPN, CDR2 SVGIG, per germline (reference sequence). The CDR3 contains 12 residues. V lost 1 base to trimming and J lost 5 bases, with 8 bases between them. The CDR3 region is CAWSAAGETQYF. Here the CDR3 DNA reads TGTGCCTGGAGTGCCGCCGGGGAGACCCAGTACTTC. The full variable domain, its missing parts supplied by reference TRBV30 and TRBJ2-5, is SQTIHQWPATLVQPVGSPLSLECTVEGTSNPNLYWYRQAAGRGLQLLFYSVGIGQISSEVPQNLSASRPQDRQFILSSKKLLLSDSGFYLCAWSAAGETQYFGPGTRLLVL.

This clone was picked up a small number of times. The genes are TRBV7-2 and TRBJ2-3; TRBD1 is a possible D gene (6 bases). With 5 bases removed from V and 3 bases from J, the gap between germline ends came to 9 bases. The CDR3 length is 13 residues. CDR1 and CDR2 from the germline V gene are SGHTA and FQGNSA. This CDR3 reads CASSMDRTDTQYF. In nucleotides, the CDR3 is TGTGCCAGCAGCATGGACAGAACAGATACGCAGTATTTT.

The chain recombines TRBV28 with TRBJ2-2; 7 nucleotides agree with TRBD1. The CDR3 has 17 residues. Unmatched junction bases numbered 6, after V lost 1 base and J lost 1 base. Germline CDR1 is MDHEN and CDR2 is SYDVKM. The CDR3 bases are TGTGCCAGCAGTTTATTTTCGGGACAGTTGAACACCGGGGAGCTGTTTTTT. Translated, it gives CASSLFSGQLNTGELFF.

V usage is TRBV7-3 and J usage is TRBJ2-1; 7 bases agree with TRBD2. J was trimmed by 9 bases and V by 5 bases; bases with no gene match: 13. The CDR3 runs 15 residues. Germline V gene sequence: CDR1 SGHTA, CDR2 FQGTGA. The CDR3 coding sequence is TGTGCCAGCAGCCTCCGACCGGGCGGGAGTAGTGAGCAGTTCTTC. Its protein is CASSLRPGGSSEQFF.

The V and J genes are TRBV19 and TRBJ2-5; 12 bases map to TRBD2. The CDR3 loop spans 18 amino acids. V gave up 3 bases and J gave up 1 base; unmatched junction bases: 9. Germline assignment: CDR1 LNHDA and CDR2 SQIVND (reference sequence). CDR3 protein: CASSMRASGGAVQETQYF. The CDR3 region has the DNA TGTGCCAGTAGTATGAGGGCTAGCGGGGGGGCCGTCCAAGAGACCCAGTACTTC. The complete variable domain, with remaining parts taken from reference TRBV19 and TRBJ2-5, reads DGGITQSPKYLFRKEGQNVTLSCEQNLNHDAMYWYRQDPGQGLRLIYYSQIVNDFQKGDIAEGYSVSREKKESFPLTVTSAQKNPTAFYLCASSMRASGGAVQETQYFGPGTRLLVL.

The sample holds one count of this clone. V and J are TRBV2 and TRBJ1-4; a weak D match, TRBD1 (5 bases). The CDR3 has 13 amino acids. V lost 9 bases and J 9 bases, leaving 17 bases between the germline ends. The germline gives CDR1 SNHLY, CDR2 FYNNEI. This chain's CDR3 is CASSGEGIKKLFF. In DNA form, the CDR3 reads TGTGCCAGTTCCGGGGAGGGGATAAAAAAACTGTTTTTT.